This T cell receptor (beta chain) was identified in a study of shared clonotypes between healthy human individuals. About this clone: Its specificity is not known.

The V end lost 2 bases, the J end lost 0 bases, and 10 bases lay between the germline ends. This CDR3 spans 15 amino acids. The germline V gene has CDR1 SEHNR and CDR2 FQNEAQ (reference sequence). Study observations and caveats: What naive subsets generally showed was a larger estimated richness than memory subsets showed.

This table comes from immunoSEQ multiplex PCR, and its TCRdb copy is limited to in-frame clones, with some not included. The profile shows millions of clones, just over 90% of them singletons. In the CD4+ fraction, cells were divided into CD45RA+ naive and CD45RA-negative memory subsets. The TCR originated in a man younger than 35 in good health. Material: naive CD4+ T cells sorted from blood. Subset given: CD45RA+ positively selected. The chain uses TRBV7-9 and TRBJ1-1, with D unclear. CDR3 loop: CASSLSLGLNTEAFF. The CDR3 DNA reads TGTGCCAGCAGCTTAAGTTTGGGATTGAACACTGAAGCTTTCTTT. Based on the CDR3 plus reference TRBV7-9 and TRBJ1-1, the full variable domain is DTGVSQNPRHKITKRGQNVTFRCDPISEHNRLYWYRQTLGQGPEFLTYFQNEAQLEKSRLLSDRFSAERPKGSFSTLEIQRTEQGDSAMYLCASSLSLGLNTEAFFGQGTRLTVV.